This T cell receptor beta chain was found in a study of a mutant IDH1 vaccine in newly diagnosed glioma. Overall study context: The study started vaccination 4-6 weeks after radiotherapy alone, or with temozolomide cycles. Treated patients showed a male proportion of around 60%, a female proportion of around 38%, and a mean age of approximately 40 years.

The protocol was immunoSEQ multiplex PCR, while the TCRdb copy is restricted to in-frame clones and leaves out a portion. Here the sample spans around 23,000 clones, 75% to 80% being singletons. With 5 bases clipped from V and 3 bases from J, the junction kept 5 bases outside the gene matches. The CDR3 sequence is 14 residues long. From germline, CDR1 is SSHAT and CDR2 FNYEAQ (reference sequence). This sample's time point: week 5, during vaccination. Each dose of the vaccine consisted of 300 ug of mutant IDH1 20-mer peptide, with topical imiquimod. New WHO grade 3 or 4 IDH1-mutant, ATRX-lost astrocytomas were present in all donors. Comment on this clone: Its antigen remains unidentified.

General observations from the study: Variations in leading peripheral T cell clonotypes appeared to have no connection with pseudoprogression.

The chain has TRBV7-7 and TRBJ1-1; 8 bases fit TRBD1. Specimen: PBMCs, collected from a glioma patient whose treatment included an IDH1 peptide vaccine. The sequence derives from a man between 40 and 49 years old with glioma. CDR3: CASSPSDRDTEAFF. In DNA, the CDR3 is TGTGCCAGCAGCCCGTCGGACAGGGACACTGAAGCTTTCTTT.